These T cell receptor beta chains were read from a single sample in a study of T cells in Graves' hyperthyroidism and ophthalmopathy. MiXCR, applied by TCRdb to the multiplex PCR reads, yields one record per CDR3 protein. The table lists hundreds of thousands of distinct CDR3 sequences, around 21% of them singletons, with more than 30% in the top ten. Input material: blood. These receptors were collected from a man younger than 40 with Graves' ophthalmopathy. CDR3s include the opening cysteine and the closing phenylalanine or tryptophan. The D gene is left open where the match is weak. For some rows the clone size is stated as once, few or many, or as a class when expanded; others skip it.

clone_size d_call j_call v_call cdr3_nt cdr3_aa
- TRBD2 TRBJ2-1 TRBV11-2 TGTGCCAGCAGCTACCACCTCGGGACTAGACTGGGGTACAATGAGCAGTTCTTC CASSYHLGTRLGYNEQFF
many - TRBJ1-5 TRBV30 TGTGCCTGGAGTGTATCCCTGACACTTCATAGCAATCAGCCCCAGCATTTT CAWSVSLTLHSNQPQHF
many - TRBJ2-3 TRBV11-2 TGTGCCAGCAGCTTACGGCTAGCTCTCGATACGCAGTATTTT CASSLRLALDTQYF
many - TRBJ2-7 TRBV27 TGTGCCAGCAGTGTAGCCCGTAACTACGAGCAGTACTTC CASSVARNYEQYF
- TRBD1 TRBJ2-7 TRBV29-1 TGCAGCGTTGATCTCCCGGGACAGCTATACGAGCAGTACTTC CSVDLPGQLYEQYF
few TRBD1 TRBJ1-1 TRBV6-5 TGTGCCAGCAGTTGGAGACAGGGGGCGCAAACTGAAGCTTTCTTT CASSWRQGAQTEAFF
- TRBD2 TRBJ2-2 TRBV11-3 TGTGCCAGCAGCTCCCAACCGGGACTAGCGGGAGATGGGGAGCTGTTTTTT CASSSQPGLAGDGELFF
many - TRBJ1-5 TRBV7-2 TGTGCCAGCAGCTCACACCTTCACATATCAGAGCCCCAGCATTTT CASSSHLHISEPQHF
few TRBD1 TRBJ2-5 TRBV6-1 TGTGCCAGCAGTCCGGGACAGGGAGAAGAGACCCAGTACTTC CASSPGQGEETQYF
- - TRBJ2-5 TRBV20-1 TGCAGTGCTAGCGGGGGAGGCGAGACCCAGTACTTC CSASGGGETQYF
many - TRBJ1-5 TRBV12-3/TRBV12-4 TGTGCCAGCAGTTCCAGAGGTCAGCCCCAGCATTTT CASSSRGQPQHF
few - TRBJ2-1 TRBV6-1 TGTGCCAGCAGTGTTTTTCTAGGTGGTGGGAATGAGCAGTTCTTC CASSVFLGGGNEQFF
- TRBD2 TRBJ2-3 TRBV25-1 TGTGCCAGCAGTGTCACCGGACTAGCGGGAGGGCCAGATACGCAGTATTTT CASSVTGLAGGPDTQYF
few TRBD1 TRBJ2-7 TRBV20-1 TGCAGTGCTAGAGACGGACAGGGCGAAAACTACGAGCAGTACTTC CSARDGQGENYEQYF
many TRBD1 TRBJ2-5 TRBV28 TGTGCCAGCAGGTCGGGACAGGCGGAGACCCAGTACTTC CASRSGQAETQYF
many - TRBJ2-7 TRBV18 TGTGCCAGCTCACCACCGGCAGGAGTTCAGGGCGAGCAGTACTTC CASSPPAGVQGEQYF
- TRBD2 TRBJ2-1 TRBV6-5 TGTGCCAGCAGTTACTCCCATTCCGGGACTAGCGTAGGCAATGAGCAGTTCTTC CASSYSHSGTSVGNEQFF
many TRBD1 TRBJ1-1 TRBV5-1 TGCGCCAGCAGCTTGGCCAGGGGGGGACGGAACACTGAAGCTTTCTTT CASSLARGGRNTEAFF
few - TRBJ1-1 TRBV15 TGTGCCACCAGCAGAGCACTCATGAACACTGAAGCTTTCTTT CATSRALMNTEAFF
- - TRBJ2-1 TRBV7-2 TGTGCCAGCAGCATAAGCCCGAGCTCCTACAATGAGCAGTTCTTC CASSISPSSYNEQFF
- TRBD1 TRBJ1-1 TRBV5-1 TGCGCCAGCAGCCTAGGACAGGGGGCTGGCACTGAAGCTTTCTTT CASSLGQGAGTEAFF
many - TRBJ2-7 TRBV7-8 TGTGCCAGCAGCTTAGAACTGGCCTACGAGCAGTACTTC CASSLELAYEQYF
many TRBD1 TRBJ1-5 TRBV6-5 TGTGCCAGCAGTTACCCTCGAACAGGGGGCGCGAGTCTTAATCAGCCCCAGCATTTT CASSYPRTGGASLNQPQHF
- - TRBJ2-7 TRBV4-1 TGCGCCAGCAGCCAAGAATTAGCGGCATTCTACGAGCAGTACTTC CASSQELAAFYEQYF
few TRBD2 TRBJ2-6 TRBV27 TGTGCTAGCAGTTTATCGCGATTAGCGGGTGGGGCCAACGTCCTGACTTTC CASSLSRLAGGANVLTF
- - TRBJ2-1 TRBV7-3 TGTGCCAGCAGCATCACATATGTCTCCTACAATGAGCAGTTCTTC CASSITYVSYNEQFF
many TRBD2 TRBJ2-7 TRBV2 TGTGCCGTTCACTCCGGGACTAGCGGTTCCTACGAGCAGTACTTC CAVHSGTSGSYEQYF
many TRBD2 TRBJ2-7 TRBV28 TGTGCCAGCAGTAAACTAGCGGGAGGGCCCTACGAGCAGTACTTC CASSKLAGGPYEQYF
- - TRBJ2-7 TRBV11-2 TGTGCCAGCAGCCGACGGGGGGCCGGGGACTCCGCTTGGGAGCAGTACTTC CASSRRGAGDSAWEQYF
- - TRBJ2-2 TRBV18 TGTGCCAGCTCACGCCCGGGACTGCCCCGAGCCGGGGAGCTGTTTTTT CASSRPGLPRAGELFF
many TRBD1 TRBJ2-1 TRBV3-1 TGTGCCAGCAGCCAAAGAAGGGGGCCATACGAACAATCCTCCTACAATGAGCAGTTCTTC CASSQRRGPYEQSSYNEQFF
many - TRBJ1-6 TRBV11-2 TGTGCCAGCAGCTCCCCGGGGGACCGGGATTCACCCCTCCACTTT CASSSPGDRDSPLHF
few TRBD1 TRBJ2-7 TRBV7-9 TGTGCCAGCAGCCAGACCGACAGGGCCGAGCAGTACTTC CASSQTDRAEQYF
many TRBD1 TRBJ1-1 TRBV18 TGTGCCAGCTTGTTACAGGGGGCGAACACTGAAGCTTTCTTT CASLLQGANTEAFF
few - TRBJ2-1 TRBV7-3 TGTGCCAGCAGCTTAATGGGAAACAATGAGCAGTTCTTC CASSLMGNNEQFF
- - TRBJ1-3 TRBV27 TGTGCCAGCAGTTTAGGGGGGATCGGAAACACCATATATTTT CASSLGGIGNTIYF
- - TRBJ2-2 TRBV7-3 TGTGCCAGCAGCTTAAGACCGGACAGCACCGGGGAGCTGTTTTTT CASSLRPDSTGELFF
few TRBD1 TRBJ1-1 TRBV6-1 TGTGCCAGCAGTTCTGCAGGGGGCGTCACTGAAGCTTTCTTT CASSSAGGVTEAFF
- TRBD1 TRBJ2-2 TRBV3-1 TGTGCCAGCAGCCCGACGACGGGGACAGGGAGGGCCGGGGAGCTGTTTTTT CASSPTTGTGRAGELFF
- TRBD1 TRBJ2-1 TRBV12-5 TGTGCTAGTGGTTTGCCCCCTCCGGGACAGGGGGACAATGAGCAGTTCTTC CASGLPPPGQGDNEQFF
- - TRBJ2-3 TRBV18 TGTGCCAGCTCACCACTTATGGGGGCAGATACGCAGTATTTT CASSPLMGADTQYF
- - TRBJ1-6 TRBV4-3 TGCGCCAGCAGTGACAGGCGAAATTCACCCCTCCACTTT CASSDRRNSPLHF
many - TRBJ1-1 TRBV7-2 TGTGCCAGCAGCTTAAGGGGAGCTACTGAAGCTTTCTTT CASSLRGATEAFF
many - TRBJ1-2 TRBV30 TGTGCCTGGAGTGTTTTAGGCTTCTATGGCTACACCTTC CAWSVLGFYGYTF
- - TRBJ2-3 TRBV7-9 TGTGCCAGCAGCATTGGAGGGTCAGATACGCAGTATTTT CASSIGGSDTQYF